What follows are 22 T cell receptor beta chains derived from one specimen sequenced in a study of T-cell memory formation after mild COVID-19. One entry per CDR3 protein, called by TCRdb with MiXCR from the 5' RACE reads. Here the sample spans about 270,000 distinct CDR3 sequences, around 16% being singletons. The specimen was PBMCs or a T cell subset sorted from them (not recorded which). These receptors were obtained from a man between 18 and 35 years old who had mild COVID-19 (a few samples of this study predate the infection). Cell type and time point are not known.

The rearrangement joins TRBV6-5 to TRBJ2-7; the match to TRBD2 covers 9 bases. V lost 0 bases to trimming and J lost 3 bases; unmatched junction nucleotides: 0. The CDR3 is 14 amino acids. Per the germline V gene, CDR1 is MNHEY and CDR2 is SVGAGI. The CDR3 here is CASSYSSGGYEQYF. CDR3 in DNA: TGTGCCAGCAGTTACTCTAGCGGGGGCTACGAGCAGTACTTC.

The J gene is TRBJ2-3, the V gene TRBV9; no reliable D call. The CDR3 totals 13 residues. The V end lost 0 bases, the J end lost 8 bases, and 10 bases lay between the germline ends. Germline CDR1 SGDLS, CDR2 YYNGEE. The CDR3 bases are TGTGCCAGCAGCGTAGAGTCGCGAACTACGCAGTATTTT. Its protein is CASSVESRTTQYF.

In its sample, this clonotype was seen many times. The chain carries TRBV7-6 and TRBJ2-2; D assignment may be TRBD1 or TRBD2 (6 bases each). Deletions cut 6 bases from V and 7 bases from J, with 15 bases between. Germline lookup yields CDR1 SGHVS and CDR2 FNYEAQ. The CDR3 totals 14 residues. The chain's CDR3 is CASRSLGGGGELFF. CDR3 nucleotides: TGTGCCAGCAGGTCCCTCGGGGGCGGCGGGGAGCTGTTTTTT.

The rearrangement joins TRBV15 to TRBJ1-4, with 8 bases aligning to TRBD1. Germline lookup yields CDR1 LNHNV and CDR2 YYDKDF (reference sequence). This CDR3 has 18 residues. The junction had 6 bases not matched to a gene; V was cut back by 0 bases and J by 0 bases. As DNA, the CDR3 is TGTGCCACCAGCAGAGATGGTGGACAGGGTGCAACTAATGAAAAACTGTTTTTT. It yields the protein CATSRDGGQGATNEKLFF.

This clonotype came up a few times. CDR3 nucleotides: TGTGCCAGCAGCTCTGAGTGGGGACTAGCTAACTATGGCTACACCTTC. Its protein is CASSSEWGLANYGYTF. This sequence joins TRBV7-9 and TRBJ1-2, with D perhaps matching TRBD1 (5 bases). V was pared by 4 bases and J by 0 bases, with 15 bases between. This CDR3 comprises 16 residues. Germline V gene lookup returns CDR1 SEHNR and CDR2 FQNEAQ (reference sequence). Full variable domain (rest looked up from reference TRBV7-9 and TRBJ1-2): DTGVSQNPRHKITKRGQNVTFRCDPISEHNRLYWYRQTLGQGPEFLTYFQNEAQLEKSRLLSDRFSAERPKGSFSTLEIQRTEQGDSAMYLCASSSEWGLANYGYTFGSGTRLTVV.

Ten or more counts support this clonotype. V gene TRBV3-1 combines with J gene TRBJ2-2; D may be TRBD2 (6 bases). The CDR3 totals 16 residues. Germline CDR1 and CDR2: LGHDT and YNNKEL (reference sequence). V was cut by 4 bases and J by 5 bases, with 17 bases left in between. CDR3 DNA sequence: TGTGCCAGCAGCCCCCCGGGGGAGCCCGGGACCGGGGAGCTGTTTTTT. Its translation is CASSPPGEPGTGELFF. Full variable domain (rest looked up from reference TRBV3-1 and TRBJ2-2): DTAVSQTPKYLVTQMGNDKSIKCEQNLGHDTMYWYKQDSKKFLKIMFSYNNKELIINETVPNRFSPKSPDKAHLNLHINSLELGDSAVYFCASSPPGEPGTGELFFGEGSRLTVL.

This chain uses TRBV5-6 with TRBJ2-3; D uncertain. The CDR3 covers 13 residues. The germline V and J ends were trimmed by 2 bases and 3 bases, with 7 bases remaining between them. CDR1 is SGHDT, CDR2 YYEEEE, per germline. Here the CDR3 DNA reads TGTGCCAGCAGCTTCTGGGGAACAGATACGCAGTATTTT. This codes for CASSFWGTDTQYF.

V gene TRBV5-1 combines with J gene TRBJ2-1; 10 nucleotides match TRBD1. V was pared by 6 bases and J by 6 bases, with 6 bases of the junction left unmatched. This CDR3 has 14 residues. Germline V gives CDR1 SGHRS, CDR2 YFSETQ. The CDR3 region has the DNA TGCGCCAGCACTCGGGACAGGGGAGGCAATGAGCAGTTCTTC. As protein: CASTRDRGGNEQFF.

This clonotype was seen many times. The J gene is TRBJ2-3, the V gene TRBV28; D is uncertain. The CDR3 is 11 residues long. Germline V CDR1 and CDR2: MDHEN, SYDVKM. V was clipped by 6 bases and J by 5 bases, with 6 bases between them. CDR3 loop: CASSRLDTQYF. CDR3 coding DNA: TGTGCCAGCAGCCGCCTAGATACGCAGTATTTT. Full variable domain (outside the CDR3, taken from reference TRBV28 and TRBJ2-3): DVKVTQSSRYLVKRTGEKVFLECVQDMDHENMFWYRQDPGLGLRLIYFSYDVKMKEKGDIPEGYSVSREKKERFSLILESASTNQTSMYLCASSRLDTQYFGPGTRLTVL.

The gene calls are TRBV5-1 and TRBJ1-1, with D unclear. CDR1 is SGHRS, CDR2 YFSETQ, per germline. This CDR3 has 14 amino acids. V lost 0 bases to trimming and J lost 1 base, with 7 bases between them. The CDR3: CASSLDHGNTEAFF. For the CDR3, the DNA is TGCGCCAGCAGCTTGGACCATGGGAACACTGAAGCTTTCTTT.

The chain uses TRBV2 and TRBJ2-3; D is undetermined. CDR1 and CDR2 (germline): SNHLY, FYNNEI. Trimming took off 4 bases at V and 5 bases at J, with 16 bases between the two ends. This CDR3 has 15 amino acids. The CDR3 DNA is TGTGCCAGCAGTGGGCGTAAGGAATTGGGAGATACGCAGTATTTT. It is translated as CASSGRKELGDTQYF.

This clonotype has just a few counts. This chain uses TRBV24-1 with TRBJ2-5, with D maybe TRBD2 (7 bases). This CDR3 is 15 amino acids long. Germline assignment: CDR1 KGHDR and CDR2 SFDVKD. V was pared by 2 bases and J by 2 bases, with 11 bases between. CDR3 in amino acids: CATSDSRGAQETQYF. In DNA, the CDR3 is TGTGCCACCAGTGATTCTCGGGGGGCACAAGAGACCCAGTACTTC.

This clonotype was counted at least ten times. The rearrangement links TRBV4-3 to TRBJ2-3; 8 nucleotides line up with TRBD1. There are 15 residues in the CDR3. V lost 5 bases, J lost 9 bases, and 13 bases stayed unmatched. The germline V gene encodes CDR1 LGHNA and CDR2 YSLEER. The CDR3 loop is CASSSLDRETRTQYF. Written as DNA, the CDR3 is TGCGCCAGCAGCTCCTTGGACAGGGAGACACGGACGCAGTATTTT.

This rearrangement joins TRBV6-6 to TRBJ2-1; 7 nucleotides match TRBD1. Germline V CDR1 and CDR2: MNHNY, SVGAGI (reference sequence). CDR3 length equals 12 residues. The J segment lost 9 bases and the V segment lost 2 bases, leaving 1 base of the junction unmatched. The CDR3 DNA is TGTGCCAGCAGTTACCAGGGGGTTGAGCAGTTCTTC. Its translation: CASSYQGVEQFF.

This clonotype was observed a handful of times. V and J are TRBV4-2 and TRBJ2-3, with 8 bases lining up with TRBD1. Losses at the gene ends were 4 bases for V and 6 bases for J; bases not matched to a gene: 9. The CDR3 contains 15 residues. Germline V gene sequence: CDR1 LGHNA, CDR2 YNFKEQ. The CDR3 bases are TGTGCCAGCAGCCTAGAGTGGGACAGGAGGGATACGCAGTATTTT. Encoded protein: CASSLEWDRRDTQYF.

This clonotype was counted only a few times. The CDR3 coding sequence is TGTGCCAGCAGGACAGGGGTGGGGACTGAAGCTTTCTTT. It codes for CASRTGVGTEAFF. The chain couples TRBV12-3 or TRBV12-4 to TRBJ1-1, with 8 bases fitting TRBD1. V shed 6 bases and J 5 bases; nucleotides not matched to a gene: 5. The CDR3 is 13 amino acids.

The chain has TRBV24-1 and TRBJ2-3; D may be TRBD2 (7 bases). Trimming stripped 4 bases from V and 5 bases from J, with 12 bases between. Germline V gene sequence: CDR1 KGHDR, CDR2 SFDVKD. The CDR3 spans 14 residues. The CDR3 DNA sequence: TGTGCCACCAGTGACGGGGGGCCGGGAGATACGCAGTATTTT. It codes for CATSDGGPGDTQYF.

In its sample, this clonotype was seen a few times. The chain links TRBV11-2 to TRBJ1-5, with 8 bases identical to TRBD1. Germline V gives CDR1 SGHAT, CDR2 FQNNGV. V lost 1 base, J lost 6 bases, and 5 bases stayed unmatched. This CDR3 comprises 15 residues. CDR3 in DNA: TGTGCCAGCAGCTTAGGCGGGACAGGAGGTCAGCCCCAGCATTTT. Its protein product is CASSLGGTGGQPQHF. Variable domain in full (rest from reference TRBV11-2 and TRBJ1-5): EAGVAQSPRYKIIEKRQSVAFWCNPISGHATLYWYQQILGQGPKLLIQFQNNGVVDDSQLPKDRFSAERLKGVDSTLKIQPAKLEDSAVYLCASSLGGTGGQPQHFGDGTRLSIL.

V usage is TRBV4-2 and J usage is TRBJ2-1, with D hard to call. Deletions cut 2 bases from V and 2 bases from J, with 10 bases between. CDR3 length: 15 amino acids. The germline CDR1 and CDR2 sequences are LGHNA and YNFKEQ. The CDR3 region has the DNA TGTGCCAGCAGCCAAACCTCGACAACCTACAATGAGCAGTTCTTC. This gives the protein CASSQTSTTYNEQFF.

The chain recombines TRBV7-3 with TRBJ1-2; D may be TRBD1 (5 bases). This CDR3 has 15 amino acids. The germline V and J ends were trimmed by 1 base and 2 bases, with 11 bases remaining between them. The V gene's germline CDR1 is SGHTA and CDR2 FQGTGA. The CDR3 sequence is CASSLRPGGNYGYTF. In DNA form, the CDR3 reads TGTGCCAGCAGCTTAAGGCCCGGGGGGAACTATGGCTACACCTTC.

This clonotype was seen a handful of times. This chain connects TRBV7-9 to TRBJ2-7, with TRBD2 as a possible D gene (5 bases). This CDR3 spans 14 amino acids. Germline V lookup: CDR1 SEHNR, CDR2 FQNEAQ (reference sequence). Trimming cost V 3 bases and J 2 bases, with 11 bases left between them. CDR3 DNA sequence: TGTGCCAGCAGCTTCCCGAGGGAGACCTACGAGCAGTACTTC. Translation gives CASSFPRETYEQYF.

Only a few counts were recorded for this clonotype. The chain has TRBV20-1 and TRBJ2-7; 8 bases fit TRBD1. CDR1 DFQATT and CDR2 SNEGSKA come from the germline V gene (reference sequence). V lost 2 bases to trimming and J lost 1 base; unmatched junction nucleotides: 4. CDR3 size: 14 residues. CDR3 amino acids: CSARRTGRSYEQYV. CDR3 DNA: TGCAGTGCTAGACGGACAGGGCGATCCTACGAGCAGTACGTC.